The 9 T cell receptor beta chains in this list originate from one sample, sequenced in a study of tumor-infiltrating lymphocytes in primary liver carcinoma. Starting material of roughly 550 ng total RNA yielded TCR beta cDNA via a constant-region primer. ARM-PCR was slightly modified, and three nested multiplex PCR rounds with it gave rise to the TCR beta libraries. Two initial PCR rounds of about 11 cycles each paired TRBV1-TRBV30 forward primers with a C-beta reverse primer. In TCRdb, the multiplex PCR reads were re-called with MiXCR into one record per CDR3 protein. Seen here are around 29,000 distinct CDR3 sequences, about 82% observed once, and the top ten hold roughly a third. Joint extraction of RNA and DNA used roughly 19-31 mg of bulk tissue that was unsorted. The sequenced material came from liver tumor tissue from sampling region 5. Subset meaning: tumor region T5, tumor centre. These receptors were taken from a man aged 40-49 years with primary liver carcinoma and hepatitis B virus infection.

In this sample, this clonotype turned up many times. The rearrangement joins TRBV20-1 to TRBJ2-2; no definite D call. With 0 bases removed from V and 10 bases from J, the gap between germline ends came to 12 bases. This CDR3 is 13 amino acids long. CDR1 DFQATT and CDR2 SNEGSKA come from the germline V gene (reference sequence). The CDR3 loop reads CSARDRLSVELFF. CDR3 DNA sequence: TGCAGTGCTAGAGATCGTCTCAGCGTGGAGCTGTTTTTT.

Concerning this clonotype itself: A much more abundant neighbour one base away suggests this may be a read error. No conserved phenylalanine or tryptophan ends this CDR3, so it is likely a read error. The DNA is omitted, as the CDR3 cannot be located on it reliably, and the CDR3 follows TCRdb's listing. The chain combines TRBV7-8 with TRBJ2-7; the DNA was not compared with TRBD2, the D call given in the table. The CDR3 spans 14 amino acids, including both terminal residues. Per the germline V gene, CDR1 is SGHVS and CDR2 is FQNEAQ. CDR3 loop: CASSALLLSPEQYL.

To note about this clonotype: The junction shows a germline mismatch at one end, possibly a read error. J is TRBJ2-7 and V is TRBV7-9; no definite D call. CDR1 is SEHNR, CDR2 FQNEAQ, per germline (reference sequence). This CDR3 spans 12 amino acids. CDR3 coding DNA: TGTGCCAGCGGCTTAGAAACTTACGAGCAGAACTTC. Protein product: CASGLETYEQNF.

The genes are TRBV9 and TRBJ2-6; D perhaps matches TRBD2 (6 bases). The length of the CDR3 is 15 residues. V was clipped by 6 bases and J by 2 bases, with 12 bases between them. Germline V gene lookup returns CDR1 SGDLS and CDR2 YYNGEE. DNA of the CDR3: TGTGCCAGCACACTCGGCGGGACTGGGGCCAACGTCCTGACTTTC. Translating gives CASTLGGTGANVLTF.

This clonotype has at least ten counts. The rearrangement joins TRBV4-3 to TRBJ2-1; 10 nucleotides line up with TRBD2. V shed 1 base and J 4 bases; nucleotides not matched to a gene: 4. CDR1 and CDR2 from the germline V gene are LGHNA and YSLEER. The CDR3 contains 16 residues. The CDR3 nucleotides are TGCGCCAGCAGCCAAGGGACTAGCGGTACATACAATGAGCAGTTCTTC. Its protein is CASSQGTSGTYNEQFF.

This clonotype was found once. This is likely a read error, given that the CDR3 carries no conserved phenylalanine or tryptophan at its end. The chain carries TRBV11-2 and TRBJ1-5; no clear D gene. The germline gives CDR1 SGHAT, CDR2 FQNNGV. The CDR3 length is 13 residues. The CDR3: CAGSLMTDQSQHI. DNA for the CDR3: TGTGCCGGCAGCTTAATGACGGATCAGTCCCAGCATATT.

As regards this clonotype: At one boundary the junction diverges from the germline segment, which might be a read error. The chain recombines TRBV6-1 with TRBJ2-1; unclear D gene. Germline V gives CDR1 MNHNS, CDR2 SASEGT. This CDR3 spans 12 amino acids. CDR3 in DNA: TGTGCCAACAGTAAACGCGAGATAAAGCAGTTCTTC. It is translated as CANSKREIKQFF.

Ten or more counts support this clonotype. CDR3 in DNA: TGTGCCAGCAGTTTCTGGAGCTCCTATAATTCACCCCTCCACTTT. Residues: CASSFWSSYNSPLHF. This chain connects TRBV28 to TRBJ1-6; unclear D gene. The germline V gene encodes CDR1 MDHEN and CDR2 SYDVKM. This CDR3 is built from 15 residues. Trimming stripped 3 bases from V and 0 bases from J, with 6 bases between.

This clonotype was seen just once. The chain combines TRBV11-2 with TRBJ2-1; TRBD2 might be the D (6 bases). The CDR3 runs 13 residues. Between the trimmed V and J ends, which lost 5 bases and 7 bases, there was a span of 12 bases. The V gene's germline CDR1 is SGHAT and CDR2 FQNNGV. In DNA form, the CDR3 reads TGTGCCAGCAGCGCCGCGGGGTCAAATGAGCAGTTCTTC. It specifies CASSAAGSNEQFF.